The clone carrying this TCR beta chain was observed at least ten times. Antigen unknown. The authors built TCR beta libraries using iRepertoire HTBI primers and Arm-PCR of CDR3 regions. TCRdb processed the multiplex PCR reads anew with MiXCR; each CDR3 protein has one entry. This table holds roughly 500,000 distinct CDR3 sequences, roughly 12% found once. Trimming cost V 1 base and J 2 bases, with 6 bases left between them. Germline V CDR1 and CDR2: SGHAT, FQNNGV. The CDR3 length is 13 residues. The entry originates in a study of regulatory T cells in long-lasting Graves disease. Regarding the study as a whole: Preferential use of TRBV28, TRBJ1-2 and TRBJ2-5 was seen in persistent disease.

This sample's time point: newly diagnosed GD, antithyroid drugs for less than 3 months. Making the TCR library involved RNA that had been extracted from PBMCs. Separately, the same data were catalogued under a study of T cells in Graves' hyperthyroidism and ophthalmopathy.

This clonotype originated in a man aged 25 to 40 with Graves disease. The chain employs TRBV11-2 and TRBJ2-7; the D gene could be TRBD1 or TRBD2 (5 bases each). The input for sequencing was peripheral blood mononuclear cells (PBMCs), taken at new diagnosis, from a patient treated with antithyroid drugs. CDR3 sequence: CASSLGGPYEQYF. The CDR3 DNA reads TGTGCCAGCAGCTTAGGGGGACCCTACGAGCAGTACTTC. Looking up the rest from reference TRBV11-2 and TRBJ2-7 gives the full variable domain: EAGVAQSPRYKIIEKRQSVAFWCNPISGHATLYWYQQILGQGPKLLIQFQNNGVVDDSQLPKDRFSAERLKGVDSTLKIQPAKLEDSAVYLCASSLGGPYEQYFGPGTRLTVT.